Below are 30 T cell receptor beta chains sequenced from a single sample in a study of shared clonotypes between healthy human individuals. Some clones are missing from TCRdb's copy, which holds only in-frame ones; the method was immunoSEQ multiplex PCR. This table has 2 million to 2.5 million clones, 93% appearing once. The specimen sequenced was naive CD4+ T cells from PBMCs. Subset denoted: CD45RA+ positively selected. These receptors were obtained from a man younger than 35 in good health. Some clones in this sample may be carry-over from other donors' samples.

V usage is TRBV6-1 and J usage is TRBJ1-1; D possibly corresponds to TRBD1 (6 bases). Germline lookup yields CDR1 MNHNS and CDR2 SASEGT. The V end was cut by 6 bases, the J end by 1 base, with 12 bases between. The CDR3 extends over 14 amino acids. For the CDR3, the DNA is TGTGCCAGCAGGAGACAGGAGACGAACACTGAAGCTTTCTTT. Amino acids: CASRRQETNTEAFF.

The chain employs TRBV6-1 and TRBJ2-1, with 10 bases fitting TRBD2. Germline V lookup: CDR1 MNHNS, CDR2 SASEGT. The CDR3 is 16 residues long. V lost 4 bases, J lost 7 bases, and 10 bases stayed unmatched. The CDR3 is CASSVQLAGNGNEQFF. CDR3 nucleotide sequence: TGTGCCAGCAGTGTACAACTAGCGGGAAACGGAAATGAGCAGTTCTTC.

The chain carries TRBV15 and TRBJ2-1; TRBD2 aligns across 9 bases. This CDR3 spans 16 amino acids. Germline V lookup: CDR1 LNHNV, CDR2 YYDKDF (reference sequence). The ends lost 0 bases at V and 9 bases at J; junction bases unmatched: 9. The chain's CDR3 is CATSRDRGLASFEQFF. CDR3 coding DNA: TGTGCCACCAGCAGAGATAGAGGACTAGCGTCGTTTGAGCAGTTCTTC. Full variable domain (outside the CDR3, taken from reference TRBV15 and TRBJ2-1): DAMVIQNPRYQVTQFGKPVTLSCSQTLNHNVMYWYQQKSSQAPKLLFHYYDKDFNNEADTPDNFQSRRPNTSFCFLDIRSPGLGDTAMYLCATSRDRGLASFEQFFGPGTRLTVL.

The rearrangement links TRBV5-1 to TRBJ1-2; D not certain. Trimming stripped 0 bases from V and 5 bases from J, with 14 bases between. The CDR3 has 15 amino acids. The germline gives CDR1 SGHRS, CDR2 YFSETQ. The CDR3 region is CASSLGLGTDYGYTF. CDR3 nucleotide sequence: TGCGCCAGCAGCTTGGGGCTTGGCACGGATTATGGCTACACCTTC. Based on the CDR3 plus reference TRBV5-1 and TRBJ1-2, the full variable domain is KAGVTQTPRYLIKTRGQQVTLSCSPISGHRSVSWYQQTPGQGLQFLFEYFSETQRNKGNFPGRFSGRQFSNSRSEMNVSTLELGDSALYLCASSLGLGTDYGYTFGSGTRLTVV.

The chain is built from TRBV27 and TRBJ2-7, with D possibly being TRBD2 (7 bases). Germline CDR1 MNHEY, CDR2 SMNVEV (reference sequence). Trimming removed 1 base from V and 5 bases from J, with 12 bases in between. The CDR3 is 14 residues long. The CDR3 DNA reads TGTGCCAGCAGTTTATACGGGGGGCCGGACGAGCAGTACTTC. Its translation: CASSLYGGPDEQYF.

This CDR3 is CASSPAVSAYNEQFF. The CDR3 region has the DNA TGTGCCAGCTCACCGGCGGTCTCTGCATACAATGAGCAGTTCTTC. J is TRBJ2-1 and V is TRBV18; D is undetermined. In germline, CDR1 is KGHSH, CDR2 LQKENI. V lost 3 bases and J lost 4, with 13 bases in between. This CDR3 contains 15 residues.

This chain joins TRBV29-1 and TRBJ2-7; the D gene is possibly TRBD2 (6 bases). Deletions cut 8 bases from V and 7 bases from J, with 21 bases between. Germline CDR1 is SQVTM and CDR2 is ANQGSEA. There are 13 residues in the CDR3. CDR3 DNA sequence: TGCAGCATAGCCGGGACTCCGGCGTCGGAGCAGTACTTC. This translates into CSIAGTPASEQYF.

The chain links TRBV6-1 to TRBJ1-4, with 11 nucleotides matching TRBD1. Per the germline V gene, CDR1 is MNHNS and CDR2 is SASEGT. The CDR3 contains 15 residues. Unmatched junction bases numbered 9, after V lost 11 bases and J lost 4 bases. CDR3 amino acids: CAGRTGGVGNEKLFF. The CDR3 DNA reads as TGTGCCGGACGGACAGGGGGCGTGGGTAATGAAAAACTGTTTTTT.

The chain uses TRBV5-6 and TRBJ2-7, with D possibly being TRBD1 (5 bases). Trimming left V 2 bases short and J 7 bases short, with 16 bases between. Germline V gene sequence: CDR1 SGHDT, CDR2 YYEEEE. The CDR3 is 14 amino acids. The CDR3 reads CASSLARAAREQYF. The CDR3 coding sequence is TGTGCCAGCAGCTTAGCCAGGGCCGCGCGGGAGCAGTACTTC.

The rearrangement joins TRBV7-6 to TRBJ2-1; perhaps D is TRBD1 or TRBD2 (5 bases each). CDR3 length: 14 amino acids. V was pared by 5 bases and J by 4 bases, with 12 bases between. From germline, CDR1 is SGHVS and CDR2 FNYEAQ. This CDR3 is CASSLREFYNEQFF. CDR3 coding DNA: TGTGCCAGCAGCCTCAGGGAGTTTTACAATGAGCAGTTCTTC.

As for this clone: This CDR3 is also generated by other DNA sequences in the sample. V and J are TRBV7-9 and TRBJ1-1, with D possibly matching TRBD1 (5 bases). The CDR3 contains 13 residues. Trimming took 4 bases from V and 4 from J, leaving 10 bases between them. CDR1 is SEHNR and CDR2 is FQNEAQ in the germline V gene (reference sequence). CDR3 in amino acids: CASSSTQGTEAFF. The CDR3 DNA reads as TGTGCCAGCAGCTCTACCCAGGGCACTGAAGCTTTCTTT.

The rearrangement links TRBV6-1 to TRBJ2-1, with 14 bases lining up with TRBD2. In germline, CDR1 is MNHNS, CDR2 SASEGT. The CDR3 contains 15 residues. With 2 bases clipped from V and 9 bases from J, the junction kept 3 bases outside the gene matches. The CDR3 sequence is CASSETGLAGAEQFF. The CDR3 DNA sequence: TGTGCCAGCAGTGAAACGGGACTAGCGGGAGCTGAGCAGTTCTTC.

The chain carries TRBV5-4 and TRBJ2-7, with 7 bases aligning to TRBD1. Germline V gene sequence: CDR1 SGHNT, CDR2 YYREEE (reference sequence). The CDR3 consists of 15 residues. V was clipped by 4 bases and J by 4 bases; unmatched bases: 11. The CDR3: CASSPATGAPYEQYF. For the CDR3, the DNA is TGTGCCAGCAGCCCTGCTACAGGGGCGCCGTACGAGCAGTACTTC.

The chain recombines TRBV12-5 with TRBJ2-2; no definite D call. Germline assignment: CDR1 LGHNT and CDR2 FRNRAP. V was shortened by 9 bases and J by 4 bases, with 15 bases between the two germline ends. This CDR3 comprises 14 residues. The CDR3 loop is CASGRASLTGELFF. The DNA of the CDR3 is TGTGCTAGCGGTCGGGCCAGTCTCACCGGGGAGCTGTTTTTT.

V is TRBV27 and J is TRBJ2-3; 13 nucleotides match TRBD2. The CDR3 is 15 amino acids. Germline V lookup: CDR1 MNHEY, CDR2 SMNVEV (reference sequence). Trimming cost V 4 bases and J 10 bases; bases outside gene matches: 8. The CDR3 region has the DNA TGTGCCAGCAGTTCACTAGCGGGAGGGCCGGATTCGCAGTATTTT. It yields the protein CASSSLAGGPDSQYF.

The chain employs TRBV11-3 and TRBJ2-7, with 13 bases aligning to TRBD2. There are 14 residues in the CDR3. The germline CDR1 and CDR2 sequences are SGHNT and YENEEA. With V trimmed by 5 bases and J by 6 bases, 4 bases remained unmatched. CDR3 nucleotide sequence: TGTGCCAGCAGCCCAGGACTAGCGGGAGCCGAGCAGTACTTC. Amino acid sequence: CASSPGLAGAEQYF. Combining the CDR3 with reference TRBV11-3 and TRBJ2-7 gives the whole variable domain EAGVVQSPRYKIIEKKQPVAFWCNPISGHNTLYWYLQNLGQGPELLIRYENEEAVDDSQLPKDRFSAERLKGVDSTLKIQPAELGDSAVYLCASSPGLAGAEQYFGPGTRLTVT.

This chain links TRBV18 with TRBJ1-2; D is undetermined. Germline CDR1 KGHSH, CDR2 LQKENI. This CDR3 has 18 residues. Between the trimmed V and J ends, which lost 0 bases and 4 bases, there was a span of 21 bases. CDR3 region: CASSPPSIPLTSIYGYTF. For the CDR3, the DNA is TGTGCCAGCTCACCACCCTCAATTCCTTTGACATCGATCTATGGCTACACCTTC.

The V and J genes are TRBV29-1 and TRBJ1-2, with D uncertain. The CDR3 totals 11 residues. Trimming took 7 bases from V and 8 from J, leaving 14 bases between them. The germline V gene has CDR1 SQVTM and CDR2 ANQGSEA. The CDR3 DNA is TGCAGCGCCCAAAGGAGTGGCGGCTACACCTTC. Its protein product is CSAQRSGGYTF.

The CDR3 nucleotides read TGTGCCACCAGCAGGGGGACTAGCGGGAGACCCTACGAGCAGTACTTC. Translated, it gives CATSRGTSGRPYEQYF. The V and J genes are TRBV15 and TRBJ2-7; 14 bases agree with TRBD2. The CDR3 loop spans 16 amino acids. Trimming cost V 3 bases and J 2 bases; bases outside gene matches: 3. The germline V gene encodes CDR1 LNHNV and CDR2 YYDKDF (reference sequence). Filled out from reference TRBV15 and TRBJ2-7, the complete variable domain reads DAMVIQNPRYQVTQFGKPVTLSCSQTLNHNVMYWYQQKSSQAPKLLFHYYDKDFNNEADTPDNFQSRRPNTSFCFLDIRSPGLGDTAMYLCATSRGTSGRPYEQYFGPGTRLTVT.

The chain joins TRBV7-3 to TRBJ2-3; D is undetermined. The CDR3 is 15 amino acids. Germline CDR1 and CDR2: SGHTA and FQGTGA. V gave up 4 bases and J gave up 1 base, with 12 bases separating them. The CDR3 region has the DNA TGTGCCAGCAGCTCCCCCATGGTAGGCACAGATACGCAGTATTTT. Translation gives CASSSPMVGTDTQYF.

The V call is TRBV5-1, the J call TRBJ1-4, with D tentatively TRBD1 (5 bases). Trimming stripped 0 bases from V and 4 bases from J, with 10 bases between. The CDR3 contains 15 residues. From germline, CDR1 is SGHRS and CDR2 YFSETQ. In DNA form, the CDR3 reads TGCGCCAGCAGCTTGGGTCGACAGTTTAATGAAAAACTGTTTTTT. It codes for CASSLGRQFNEKLFF. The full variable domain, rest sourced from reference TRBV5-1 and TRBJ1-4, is KAGVTQTPRYLIKTRGQQVTLSCSPISGHRSVSWYQQTPGQGLQFLFEYFSETQRNKGNFPGRFSGRQFSNSRSEMNVSTLELGDSALYLCASSLGRQFNEKLFFGSGTQLSVL.

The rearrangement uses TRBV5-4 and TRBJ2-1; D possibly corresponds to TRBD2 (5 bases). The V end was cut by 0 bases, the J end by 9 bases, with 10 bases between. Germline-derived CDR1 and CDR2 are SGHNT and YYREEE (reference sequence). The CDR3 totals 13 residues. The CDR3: CASSLGLSGEQFF. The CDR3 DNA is TGTGCCAGCAGCTTGGGACTATCCGGTGAGCAGTTCTTC.

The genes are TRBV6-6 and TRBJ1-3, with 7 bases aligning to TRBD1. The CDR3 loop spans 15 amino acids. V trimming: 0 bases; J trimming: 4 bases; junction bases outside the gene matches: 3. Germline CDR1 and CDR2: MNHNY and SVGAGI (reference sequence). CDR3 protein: CASSYSRGLGNTIYF. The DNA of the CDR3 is TGTGCCAGCAGTTACTCAAGGGGGCTGGGAAACACCATATATTTT.

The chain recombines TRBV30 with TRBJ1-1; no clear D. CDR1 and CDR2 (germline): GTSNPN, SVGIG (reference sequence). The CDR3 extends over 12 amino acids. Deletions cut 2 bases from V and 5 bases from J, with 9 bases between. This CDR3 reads CAWSSRTTEAFF. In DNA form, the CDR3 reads TGTGCCTGGAGTTCAAGGACGACTGAAGCTTTCTTT.

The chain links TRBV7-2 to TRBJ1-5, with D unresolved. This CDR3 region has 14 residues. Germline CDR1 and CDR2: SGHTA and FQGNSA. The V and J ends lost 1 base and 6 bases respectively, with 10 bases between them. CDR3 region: CASSLGWSGQPQHF. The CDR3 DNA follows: TGTGCCAGCAGCTTAGGCTGGTCGGGTCAGCCCCAGCATTTT.

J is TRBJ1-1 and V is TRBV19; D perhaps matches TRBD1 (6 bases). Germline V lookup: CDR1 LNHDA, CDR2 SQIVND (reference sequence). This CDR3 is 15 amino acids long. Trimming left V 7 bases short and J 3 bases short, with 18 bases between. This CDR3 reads CASTKRRGGYTEAFF. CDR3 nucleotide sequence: TGTGCCAGTACCAAACGCAGGGGAGGGTACACTGAAGCTTTCTTT. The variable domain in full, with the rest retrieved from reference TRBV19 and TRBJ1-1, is DGGITQSPKYLFRKEGQNVTLSCEQNLNHDAMYWYRQDPGQGLRLIYYSQIVNDFQKGDIAEGYSVSREKKESFPLTVTSAQKNPTAFYLCASTKRRGGYTEAFFGQGTRLTVV.

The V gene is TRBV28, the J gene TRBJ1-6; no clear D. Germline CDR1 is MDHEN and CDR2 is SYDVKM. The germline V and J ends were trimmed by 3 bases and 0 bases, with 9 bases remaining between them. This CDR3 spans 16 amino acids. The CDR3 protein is CASSFGVSSYNSPLHF. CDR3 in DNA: TGTGCCAGCAGTTTCGGGGTTAGCTCCTATAATTCACCCCTCCACTTT.

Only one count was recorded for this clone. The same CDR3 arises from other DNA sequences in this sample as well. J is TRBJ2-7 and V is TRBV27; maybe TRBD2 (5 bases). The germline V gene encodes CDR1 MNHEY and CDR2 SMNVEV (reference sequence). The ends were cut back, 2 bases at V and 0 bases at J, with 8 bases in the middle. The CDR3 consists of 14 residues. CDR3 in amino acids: CASSLSGSSYEQYF. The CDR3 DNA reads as TGTGCCAGCAGTTTAAGTGGGAGCTCCTACGAGCAGTACTTC.

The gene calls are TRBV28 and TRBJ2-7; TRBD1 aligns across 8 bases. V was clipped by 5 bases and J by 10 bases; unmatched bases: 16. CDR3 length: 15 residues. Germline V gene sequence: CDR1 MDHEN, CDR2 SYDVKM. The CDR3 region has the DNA TGTGCCAGCAGTCTACTAGGACAGGGTATACCCTTTCAGTACTTC. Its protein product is CASSLLGQGIPFQYF.

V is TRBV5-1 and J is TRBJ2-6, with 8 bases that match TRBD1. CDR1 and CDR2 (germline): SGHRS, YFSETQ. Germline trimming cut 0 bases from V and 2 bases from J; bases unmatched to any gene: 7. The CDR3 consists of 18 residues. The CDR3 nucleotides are TGCGCCAGCAGCTTGGAACAGGGGGTGGGTGCTGGGGCCAACGTCCTGACTTTC. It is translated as CASSLEQGVGAGANVLTF.